The entry that follows covers one T cell receptor beta chain sequence. Its antigen is currently unknown. Clones were sequenced by immunoSEQ multiplex PCR, and TCRdb holds only the in-frame ones, with some missing. The sample records under 2.5 million clones, 92% being singletons. These data are taken from a study of shared clonotypes between healthy human individuals. Whole-study context: Aged between 18 and 49, the donors were a couple of women and a few men. The study, taken as a whole, reports: The study sampled only blood, and tissue repertoires likely differ.

Naive CD45RA+ and memory CD45RA-negative subsets were split from CD4+ cells. Germline CDR1 GTSNPN, CDR2 SVGIG (reference sequence). The CDR3 contains 13 residues. Losses at the gene ends were 5 bases for V and 4 bases for J; bases not matched to a gene: 7. The receptor's source is a man aged 18 to 29 in good health. Some clones in this sample may be carry-over from other donors' samples. Sequenced input: naive CD4+ T cells from PBMCs. Stated subset: CD45RA+ positively selected. The V and J genes are TRBV30 and TRBJ1-1, with 7 bases identical to TRBD1. DNA for the CDR3: TGTGCCTGGGAACAGGGGTTGGTCACTGAAGCTTTCTTT. This translates into CAWEQGLVTEAFF.